A selection of T cell receptor beta chains follows, all from one sample in a study of CD8 T cells in Susac syndrome. Each CDR3 protein gets one entry after TCRdb re-called the immunoSEQ multiplex PCR reads with MiXCR. The top ten hold 0.1% of the sample, which has roughly 200,000 distinct CDR3 sequences, around 96% seen once. Sequencing input: CD4+ T cells from PBMCs. Receptor source: a human donor in good health. Both conserved end residues are part of each CDR3. The order of the fields is J gene, D gene, clone size, V gene, CDR3 protein, CDR3 DNA. A D gene is named only where the DNA matches it firmly. Where a row states a size, it is once, few, many or the class of an expanded clone; other rows omit it.

j_call: TRBJ2-7; d_call: TRBD1; clone_size: .; v_call: TRBV29-1; cdr3_aa: CSAATRDRALGDYEQYF; cdr3_nt: TGCAGCGCCGCGACCCGGGACAGGGCTTTGGGGGACTACGAGCAGTACTTC
j_call: TRBJ1-2; d_call: TRBD1; clone_size: .; v_call: TRBV13; cdr3_aa: CASSQDRDYGYTF; cdr3_nt: TGTGCCAGCAGCCAGGACAGGGACTATGGCTACACCTTC
j_call: TRBJ2-7; d_call: TRBD2; clone_size: .; v_call: TRBV27; cdr3_aa: CASSLRTSGIAQSEQYF; cdr3_nt: TGTGCCAGCAGTCTCAGGACTAGCGGGATCGCCCAATCTGAGCAGTACTTC
j_call: TRBJ1-5; d_call: .; clone_size: .; v_call: TRBV20-1; cdr3_aa: CSARGGQRGQPQHF; cdr3_nt: TGCAGTGCTAGGGGAGGGCAACGGGGACAGCCCCAGCATTTT
j_call: TRBJ1-1; d_call: TRBD1; clone_size: .; v_call: TRBV3-1; cdr3_aa: CASSHLDRGLEAFF; cdr3_nt: TGTGCCAGCAGCCATTTGGACAGGGGGCTTGAAGCTTTCTTT
j_call: TRBJ2-2; d_call: .; clone_size: .; v_call: TRBV7-9; cdr3_aa: CASSHGTNTGELFF; cdr3_nt: TGTGCCAGCAGCCACGGGACAAACACCGGGGAGCTGTTTTTT
j_call: TRBJ2-1; d_call: .; clone_size: .; v_call: TRBV27; cdr3_aa: CASRIGGSSYNEQFF; cdr3_nt: TGTGCCAGCAGAATCGGAGGCAGCTCCTACAATGAGCAGTTCTTC
j_call: TRBJ2-7; d_call: .; clone_size: .; v_call: TRBV5-6; cdr3_aa: CASRLTNSYEQYF; cdr3_nt: TGTGCCAGCAGATTGACAAACTCCTACGAGCAGTACTTC
j_call: TRBJ2-3; d_call: .; clone_size: .; v_call: TRBV2; cdr3_aa: CASSVQGRGTDTQYF; cdr3_nt: TGTGCCAGCAGCGTACAGGGTAGGGGCACAGATACGCAGTATTTT
j_call: TRBJ2-7; d_call: .; clone_size: .; v_call: TRBV4-2; cdr3_aa: CASSQQIDYPGEQYF; cdr3_nt: TGTGCCAGCAGCCAACAAATTGACTACCCAGGGGAGCAGTACTTC
j_call: TRBJ2-1; d_call: .; clone_size: .; v_call: TRBV29-1; cdr3_aa: CSAEGAMPDEQFF; cdr3_nt: TGCAGCGCCGAAGGGGCTATGCCAGATGAGCAGTTCTTC
j_call: TRBJ2-5; d_call: TRBD2; clone_size: .; v_call: TRBV7-2; cdr3_aa: CASSRGLAEQETQYF; cdr3_nt: TGTGCCAGCAGCCGGGGACTAGCGGAACAAGAGACCCAGTACTTC
j_call: TRBJ2-5; d_call: TRBD2; clone_size: .; v_call: TRBV7-7; cdr3_aa: CASSLIAGGRETQYF; cdr3_nt: TGTGCCAGCAGCTTAATAGCGGGAGGGAGGGAGACCCAGTACTTC
j_call: TRBJ1-2; d_call: .; clone_size: .; v_call: TRBV29-1; cdr3_aa: CSSGTIYGYTF; cdr3_nt: TGCAGCAGCGGGACAATCTATGGCTACACCTTC
j_call: TRBJ2-7; d_call: .; clone_size: .; v_call: TRBV12-3/TRBV12-4; cdr3_aa: CASSLRQGMNEQYF; cdr3_nt: TGTGCCAGCAGTTTACGGCAGGGAATGAACGAGCAGTACTTC
j_call: TRBJ2-2; d_call: TRBD2; clone_size: .; v_call: TRBV11-3; cdr3_aa: CASSTSAGELFF; cdr3_nt: TGTGCCAGCAGCACTAGCGCCGGGGAGCTGTTTTTT
j_call: TRBJ2-3; d_call: .; clone_size: .; v_call: TRBV7-9; cdr3_aa: CASSLIGDTQYF; cdr3_nt: TGTGCCAGCAGCTTAATTGGAGATACGCAGTATTTT
j_call: TRBJ1-1; d_call: .; clone_size: .; v_call: TRBV3-1; cdr3_aa: CASSQEHQGRTEAFF; cdr3_nt: TGTGCCAGCAGCCAAGAACACCAGGGCCGGACTGAAGCTTTCTTT
j_call: TRBJ2-4; d_call: TRBD2; clone_size: .; v_call: TRBV18; cdr3_aa: CASSPQRGGENIQYF; cdr3_nt: TGTGCCAGCTCACCACAACGGGGGGGGGAGAACATTCAGTACTTC
j_call: TRBJ1-2; d_call: .; clone_size: .; v_call: TRBV6-5; cdr3_aa: CATTSSGYGYTF; cdr3_nt: TGTGCCACCACCTCATCCGGCTATGGCTACACCTTC
j_call: TRBJ1-4; d_call: TRBD1; clone_size: .; v_call: TRBV20-1; cdr3_aa: CSATKTGEKLFF; cdr3_nt: TGCAGTGCTACCAAGACAGGGGAAAAACTGTTTTTT
j_call: TRBJ1-5; d_call: TRBD1; clone_size: .; v_call: TRBV12-3/TRBV12-4; cdr3_aa: CASSLSGGVGPQHF; cdr3_nt: TGTGCCAGCAGTTTGTCAGGGGGCGTAGGGCCCCAGCATTTT
j_call: TRBJ1-2; d_call: .; clone_size: .; v_call: TRBV28; cdr3_aa: CASSLSGGWAGGYTF; cdr3_nt: TGTGCCAGCAGTTTAAGTGGGGGATGGGCCGGCGGCTACACCTTC
j_call: TRBJ2-7; d_call: .; clone_size: .; v_call: TRBV5-6; cdr3_aa: CASSSLREQYF; cdr3_nt: TGTGCCAGCAGCTCGCTCCGGGAGCAGTACTTC
j_call: TRBJ2-7; d_call: TRBD2; clone_size: .; v_call: TRBV20-1; cdr3_aa: CSVGGERYEQYF; cdr3_nt: TGCAGTGTCGGGGGGGAGCGGTACGAGCAGTACTTC
j_call: TRBJ2-6; d_call: TRBD2; clone_size: .; v_call: TRBV7-9; cdr3_aa: CASSLFPSGRDTGANVLTF; cdr3_nt: TGTGCCAGCAGCTTATTTCCTAGCGGGAGGGATACTGGGGCCAACGTCCTGACTTTC
j_call: TRBJ2-2; d_call: .; clone_size: .; v_call: TRBV18; cdr3_aa: CASSPGTGVGTGELFF; cdr3_nt: TGTGCCAGCTCACCAGGCACGGGAGTAGGGACCGGGGAGCTGTTTTTT
j_call: TRBJ2-7; d_call: .; clone_size: .; v_call: TRBV7-8; cdr3_aa: CASSLGDRNEQYF; cdr3_nt: TGTGCCAGCAGCTTAGGAGACAGGAACGAGCAGTACTTC
j_call: TRBJ2-5; d_call: .; clone_size: .; v_call: TRBV5-6; cdr3_aa: CASSHRARETQYF; cdr3_nt: TGTGCCAGCAGCCACCGGGCAAGAGAGACCCAGTACTTC
j_call: TRBJ1-1; d_call: .; clone_size: few; v_call: TRBV30; cdr3_aa: CAWSQGNTEAFF; cdr3_nt: TGTGCCTGGAGCCAGGGGAACACTGAAGCTTTCTTT
j_call: TRBJ2-3; d_call: .; clone_size: .; v_call: TRBV9; cdr3_aa: CASSPRVGADTQYF; cdr3_nt: TGTGCCAGCAGCCCCCGGGTGGGAGCAGATACGCAGTATTTT
j_call: TRBJ1-4; d_call: TRBD1; clone_size: .; v_call: TRBV30; cdr3_aa: CAWSVTGAPGKLFF; cdr3_nt: TGTGCCTGGAGTGTGACAGGGGCGCCAGGAAAACTGTTTTTT
j_call: TRBJ1-2; d_call: .; clone_size: .; v_call: TRBV24-1; cdr3_aa: CATSDRDNSSYGYTF; cdr3_nt: TGTGCCACCAGTGATCGGGACAACTCTAGCTATGGCTACACCTTC
j_call: TRBJ2-3; d_call: .; clone_size: .; v_call: TRBV4-3; cdr3_aa: CASSQDQQSDTQYF; cdr3_nt: TGCGCCAGCAGCCAAGATCAACAATCAGATACGCAGTATTTT
j_call: TRBJ2-2; d_call: .; clone_size: .; v_call: TRBV9; cdr3_aa: CASSVAGELFF; cdr3_nt: TGTGCCAGCAGCGTAGCGGGGGAGCTGTTTTTT
j_call: TRBJ2-7; d_call: .; clone_size: .; v_call: TRBV4-3; cdr3_aa: CASSQRALEQYEQYF; cdr3_nt: TGCGCCAGCAGCCAGCGGGCCCTAGAACAATACGAGCAGTACTTC
j_call: TRBJ2-7; d_call: .; clone_size: .; v_call: TRBV13; cdr3_aa: CASRRGSTYEQYF; cdr3_nt: TGTGCCAGCAGACGGGGCTCGACGTACGAGCAGTACTTC
j_call: TRBJ1-5; d_call: .; clone_size: .; v_call: TRBV9; cdr3_aa: CASSVGTNSNQPQHF; cdr3_nt: TGTGCCAGCAGCGTAGGGACAAATAGCAATCAGCCCCAGCATTTT
j_call: TRBJ2-1; d_call: .; clone_size: .; v_call: TRBV3-1; cdr3_aa: CASSQPLAGSYNEQFF; cdr3_nt: TGTGCCAGCAGCCAACCCCTAGCCGGCTCCTACAATGAGCAGTTCTTC
j_call: TRBJ2-7; d_call: TRBD2; clone_size: .; v_call: TRBV6-5; cdr3_aa: CASSYGRGARYEQYF; cdr3_nt: TGTGCCAGCAGTTACGGGCGGGGGGCGCGTTACGAGCAGTACTTC
j_call: TRBJ2-3; d_call: .; clone_size: .; v_call: TRBV30; cdr3_aa: CAWSPQGSGTSTDTQYF; cdr3_nt: TGTGCCTGGAGTCCACAGGGAAGTGGGACTAGCACAGATACGCAGTATTTT
j_call: TRBJ2-5; d_call: .; clone_size: .; v_call: TRBV20-1; cdr3_aa: CSADRDIPGETQYF; cdr3_nt: TGCAGTGCCGACCGGGACATTCCCGGAGAGACCCAGTACTTC